This T cell receptor beta chain is from a study of molecular identifiers for immune sequencing clone quantification. The study, taken as a whole, reports: For effector cells, clones above 20 RNA copies held over 97% of molecules; for naive cells, under 1%.

This clonotype showed up just a few times. The target antigen is unknown. The CDR3 has 20 amino acids. With V trimmed by 3 bases and J by 1 base, 13 bases remained unmatched. Per the germline V gene, CDR1 is LGHNA and CDR2 is YSLEER. Both previously described methods and listed TCR primers were employed to make bulk TCR libraries. TCRdb re-called the PCR reads with MiXCR, one entry per CDR3 protein. This sample yields 490,000 or so distinct CDR3 sequences, of which around 23% are seen a single time; over 0.6% belongs to the top ten. From approximately 20,000 to 1,000,000 sorted cells, naive CD8 libraries were generated with 10%, 30% or 50% RNA. CD8+CD4-CCR7+CD45RA+ sorting gave the naive CD8 T cells.

Specimen: naive CD8+ T cells from blood, with Jurkat cell RNA spiked in. Subset: FACS-sorted CD8+CD4-CCR7+CD45RA+ naive T cells. V usage is TRBV4-3 and J usage is TRBJ2-3; 13 nucleotides agree with TRBD2. This TCR derives from a human donor in good health. Some libraries in this study had Jurkat cell RNA spiked in. The CDR3, as DNA: TGCGCCAGCAGCCAGGATCAACTAGCGGGGGGGCGGTGGGGCACAGATACGCAGTATTTT. This encodes CASSQDQLAGGRWGTDTQYF.